The 26 T cell receptor beta chains presented below share a single source sample, sequenced in a study of shared clonotypes between healthy human individuals. Sequenced by immunoSEQ multiplex PCR; TCRdb stores in-frame clones only, minus some. The table has approximately 320,000 clones, over 65% seen once; the top ten hold 10%. Sequenced material: memory CD4+ T cells sorted from blood. Stated subset: CD45RA-negative fraction. The receptors derive from a man aged 30-40 years in good health.

This clone was picked up one time. The V call is TRBV19, the J call TRBJ2-3; a weak D match, TRBD1 (6 bases). The CDR3 loop spans 14 amino acids. The germline CDR1 and CDR2 sequences are LNHDA and SQIVND (reference sequence). Trimming removed 6 bases at V and 3 bases at J, with 13 bases between. Written as DNA, the CDR3 is TGTGCCAGTAGCCGGGACACCTTAACAGATACGCAGTATTTT. This gives the protein CASSRDTLTDTQYF.

The rearrangement links TRBV18 to TRBJ2-1, with 8 positions matching TRBD2. J lost 3 bases, V lost 1 base, and 2 bases had no gene match. The CDR3 consists of 15 residues. Germline V gene lookup returns CDR1 KGHSH and CDR2 LQKENI. The CDR3 DNA is TGTGCCAGCTCACCACTTACTAGCGGCTACAATGAGCAGTTCTTC. The encoded protein is CASSPLTSGYNEQFF.

The rearrangement joins TRBV25-1 to TRBJ2-5; 8 nucleotides align to TRBD1. From germline, CDR1 is MGHDK and CDR2 SYGVNS. This CDR3 is 15 amino acids long. V trimming: 5 bases; J trimming: 3 bases; junction bases outside the gene matches: 8. CDR3 sequence (DNA): TGTGCCAGCAGTCGGGACAGGAGTTCCGAAGAGACCCAGTACTTC. The encoded protein is CASSRDRSSEETQYF.

This clone has only a few counts. The V gene is TRBV28, the J gene TRBJ1-4; maybe TRBD1 (5 bases). The V end lost 6 bases, the J end lost 8 bases, and 19 bases lay between the germline ends. Looked up from germline, CDR1 is MDHEN and CDR2 is SYDVKM. The CDR3 totals 15 residues. The CDR3 nucleotides read TGTGCCAGCAGGGAAAGTCTGATGGGGCAAGAAAAACTGTTTTTT. It encodes CASRESLMGQEKLFF. Together with reference TRBV28 and TRBJ1-4, the CDR3 gives the full variable domain: DVKVTQSSRYLVKRTGEKVFLECVQDMDHENMFWYRQDPGLGLRLIYFSYDVKMKEKGDIPEGYSVSREKKERFSLILESASTNQTSMYLCASRESLMGQEKLFFGSGTQLSVL.

V gene TRBV28 combines with J gene TRBJ2-5, with 9 positions matching TRBD1. This CDR3 is 12 amino acids long. Germline V gene lookup returns CDR1 MDHEN and CDR2 SYDVKM. V lost 10 bases and J lost 5; bases outside the gene matches: 5. Here the CDR3 reads CATGTGMETQYF. CDR3 DNA: TGTGCCACCGGGACAGGGATGGAGACCCAGTACTTC.

The chain employs TRBV15 and TRBJ2-7, with 10 bases aligning to TRBD1. J was trimmed by 5 bases and V by 7 bases; bases with no gene match: 8. The CDR3 consists of 14 residues. The V gene's germline CDR1 is LNHNV and CDR2 YYDKDF (reference sequence). CDR3 DNA: TGTGCCACCACGAGGGGACAGGGGTTTAACGAGCAGTACTTC. It yields the protein CATTRGQGFNEQYF.

V gene TRBV19 combines with J gene TRBJ1-1; D call uncertain. V lost 3 bases and J lost 0, with 11 bases in between. The CDR3 is 15 residues long. The V gene's germline CDR1 is LNHDA and CDR2 SQIVND (reference sequence). The CDR3 nucleotides read TGTGCCAGTAGTATCCGGCAGACAATGAACACTGAAGCTTTCTTT. Translation gives CASSIRQTMNTEAFF. Using reference TRBV19 and TRBJ1-1 for the parts outside the CDR3, the full variable domain is DGGITQSPKYLFRKEGQNVTLSCEQNLNHDAMYWYRQDPGQGLRLIYYSQIVNDFQKGDIAEGYSVSREKKESFPLTVTSAQKNPTAFYLCASSIRQTMNTEAFFGQGTRLTVV.

This clone has just a few counts. The gene calls are TRBV2 and TRBJ2-1; TRBD2 aligns across 11 bases. Unmatched junction bases numbered 11, after V lost 5 bases and J lost 8 bases. CDR1 and CDR2 from the germline V gene are SNHLY and FYNNEI. This CDR3 has 16 residues. The CDR3: CASSFSGRAGDDEQFF. CDR3 DNA: TGTGCCAGCAGTTTTAGCGGGAGGGCCGGCGACGATGAGCAGTTCTTC.

The J gene is TRBJ2-3, the V gene TRBV6-5; TRBD2 might be the D (5 bases). This CDR3 spans 14 amino acids. Germline CDR1 and CDR2: MNHEY and SVGAGI. Deletions cut 2 bases from V and 1 base from J, with 7 bases between. The CDR3 DNA reads TGTGCCAGCAGTTACGGAGCGGGCACAGATACGCAGTATTTT. This codes for CASSYGAGTDTQYF.

This clone was counted a single time. V gene TRBV10-2 combines with J gene TRBJ2-1; tentatively, D is TRBD1 (7 bases). The germline V gene encodes CDR1 WSHSY and CDR2 SAAADI. Trimming removed 6 bases from V and 0 bases from J, with 15 bases in between. The CDR3 extends over 16 amino acids. CDR3 in amino acids: CASRGPGGSSYNEQFF. CDR3 bases: TGCGCCAGCAGGGGTCCAGGGGGGAGCTCCTACAATGAGCAGTTCTTC.

This clone was counted only a few times. This sequence joins TRBV11-2 and TRBJ2-1; 13 nucleotides match TRBD2. J was trimmed by 5 bases and V by 4 bases; bases with no gene match: 5. The CDR3 consists of 16 residues. CDR1 SGHAT and CDR2 FQNNGV come from the germline V gene. The CDR3 loop is CASSSAGLAGNNEQFF. CDR3 bases: TGTGCCAGCAGCTCGGCGGGACTAGCGGGGAACAATGAGCAGTTCTTC.

The DNA of the CDR3 is TGCGCCAGCAGCGGCAGGGGGGTCTCCACTGAAGCTTTCTTT. This encodes CASSGRGVSTEAFF. V is TRBV5-1 and J is TRBJ1-1; 7 nucleotides align to TRBD1. Trimming cost V 4 bases and J 4 bases; bases outside gene matches: 7. The CDR3 covers 14 residues. The germline V gene encodes CDR1 SGHRS and CDR2 YFSETQ. Full variable domain (remainder filled in from reference TRBV5-1 and TRBJ1-1): KAGVTQTPRYLIKTRGQQVTLSCSPISGHRSVSWYQQTPGQGLQFLFEYFSETQRNKGNFPGRFSGRQFSNSRSEMNVSTLELGDSALYLCASSGRGVSTEAFFGQGTRLTVV.

V is TRBV18 and J is TRBJ2-1, with 12 bases matching TRBD2. This CDR3 region has 17 residues. V dropped 2 bases and J dropped 6; count of bases not matched to a gene: 8. In germline, CDR1 is KGHSH, CDR2 LQKENI. The CDR3 loop reads CASSPLTSGRRGNEQFF. Written as DNA, the CDR3 is TGTGCCAGCTCACCATTAACTAGCGGGAGGAGGGGCAATGAGCAGTTCTTC. The variable domain in full, with the rest retrieved from reference TRBV18 and TRBJ2-1, is NAGVMQNPRHLVRRRGQEARLRCSPMKGHSHVYWYRQLPEEGLKFMVYLQKENIIDESGMPKERFSAEFPKEGPSILRIQQVVRGDSAAYFCASSPLTSGRRGNEQFFGPGTRLTVL.

This chain links TRBV19 with TRBJ2-7; no definite D call. Germline CDR1 is LNHDA and CDR2 is SQIVND (reference sequence). Deletions cut 3 bases from V and 2 bases from J, with 11 bases between. The CDR3 has 14 amino acids. CDR3 in DNA: TGTGCCAGTAGTATTGGCGTCGTAACCTACGAGCAGTACTTC. As protein: CASSIGVVTYEQYF.

The genes are TRBV28 and TRBJ2-7, with 10 bases matching TRBD2. The J segment lost 6 bases and the V segment lost 7 bases, leaving 9 bases of the junction unmatched. There are 14 residues in the CDR3. Germline assignment: CDR1 MDHEN and CDR2 SYDVKM. The CDR3 loop reads CASTVLAGPGEQYF. In DNA form, the CDR3 reads TGTGCCAGCACCGTACTAGCGGGGCCCGGCGAGCAGTACTTC.

The chain uses TRBV5-6 and TRBJ1-5; the D gene is possibly TRBD1 (5 bases). V lost 1 base and J lost 2, with 13 bases in between. This CDR3 contains 16 residues. Germline CDR1 and CDR2: SGHDT and YYEEEE. In DNA, the CDR3 is TGTGCCAGCAGCTTGAGGGGCAACCCGGGCAATCAGCCCCAGCATTTT. This translates into CASSLRGNPGNQPQHF.

This chain links TRBV5-1 with TRBJ1-5; the D is unclear. Germline CDR1 SGHRS, CDR2 YFSETQ. This CDR3 has 13 amino acids. V lost 5 bases and J 5 bases, leaving 11 bases between the germline ends. The CDR3 DNA sequence: TGCGCCAGCAGGGTTGACGAGGATCAGCCCCAGCATTTT. The encoded protein is CASRVDEDQPQHF. Full variable domain (missing parts from reference TRBV5-1 and TRBJ1-5): KAGVTQTPRYLIKTRGQQVTLSCSPISGHRSVSWYQQTPGQGLQFLFEYFSETQRNKGNFPGRFSGRQFSNSRSEMNVSTLELGDSALYLCASRVDEDQPQHFGDGTRLSIL.

The genes are TRBV5-1 and TRBJ2-1; a possible D gene is TRBD2 (7 bases). The CDR3 consists of 16 residues. Germline CDR1 and CDR2: SGHRS and YFSETQ. Trimming left V 4 bases short and J 2 bases short, with 16 bases between. The DNA of the CDR3 is TGCGCCAGCAGCCTTCCTTCGGGGGGCGCCTACAATGAGCAGTTCTTC. As protein: CASSLPSGGAYNEQFF.

The chain uses TRBV9 and TRBJ1-3, with D uncertain. This CDR3 spans 16 amino acids. Germline assignment: CDR1 SGDLS and CDR2 YYNGEE. Trimming pared 0 bases from V and 0 bases from J, leaving 10 bases between. DNA of the CDR3: TGTGCCAGCAGCGTAGGGTCGGTAATCTCTGGAAACACCATATATTTT. Translating gives CASSVGSVISGNTIYF.

This chain uses TRBV27 with TRBJ1-1; D remains unclear. The CDR3 is made up of 14 amino acids. V was clipped by 8 bases and J by 5 bases, with 18 bases between them. The V gene's germline CDR1 is MNHEY and CDR2 SMNVEV (reference sequence). The CDR3 is CASQEYRARTEAFF. CDR3 DNA sequence: TGTGCCAGCCAAGAATATCGGGCCAGAACTGAAGCTTTCTTT.

The chain combines TRBV28 with TRBJ1-1; 7 bases fit TRBD1. Unmatched junction bases numbered 5, after V lost 8 bases and J lost 2 bases. This CDR3 comprises 13 residues. Germline CDR1 is MDHEN and CDR2 is SYDVKM. In DNA form, the CDR3 reads TGTGCCAGCGTAGCAGGGGGTAACACTGAAGCTTTCTTT. Translated: CASVAGGNTEAFF. The full variable domain, completed using reference TRBV28 and TRBJ1-1, is DVKVTQSSRYLVKRTGEKVFLECVQDMDHENMFWYRQDPGLGLRLIYFSYDVKMKEKGDIPEGYSVSREKKERFSLILESASTNQTSMYLCASVAGGNTEAFFGQGTRLTVV.

The CDR3 is CASSAHTGAGNTIYF. The CDR3 DNA sequence: TGTGCCAGCAGTGCCCATACAGGGGCTGGAAACACCATATATTTT. The rearrangement joins TRBV6-1 to TRBJ1-3; TRBD1 matches 7 bases. The V gene end was trimmed by 4 bases and the J gene end by 2 bases; junction bases not matched to a gene: 5. CDR3 length: 15 residues. The germline V gene encodes CDR1 MNHNS and CDR2 SASEGT.

The CDR3 spells CASSPPAGTHEQYF. The CDR3 nucleotides are TGTGCCAGCTCACCACCCGCAGGAACTCACGAGCAGTACTTC. This chain links TRBV18 with TRBJ2-7, with D hard to call. The CDR3 runs to 14 residues. The V gene lost 0 bases and the J gene lost 5 bases, with 11 bases spanning the gap. CDR1 KGHSH and CDR2 LQKENI come from the germline V gene. Using reference TRBV18 and TRBJ2-7 for the parts outside the CDR3, the full variable domain is NAGVMQNPRHLVRRRGQEARLRCSPMKGHSHVYWYRQLPEEGLKFMVYLQKENIIDESGMPKERFSAEFPKEGPSILRIQQVVRGDSAAYFCASSPPAGTHEQYFGPGTRLTVT.

This clone was recorded once. This rearrangement joins TRBV19 to TRBJ1-1; possibly TRBD1 for D (6 bases). The CDR3 has 15 residues. The germline gives CDR1 LNHDA, CDR2 SQIVND (reference sequence). Trimming removed 3 bases at V and 7 bases at J, with 18 bases between. CDR3 region: CASSISGTQRSEAFF. As DNA, the CDR3 is TGTGCCAGTAGTATCTCCGGGACACAACGTAGTGAAGCTTTCTTT.

V and J are TRBV5-6 and TRBJ2-7; 7 bases fit TRBD2. Losses at the gene ends were 0 bases for V and 1 base for J; bases not matched to a gene: 1. Germline V gives CDR1 SGHDT, CDR2 YYEEEE. CDR3 size: 14 residues. CDR3 amino acids: CASSLAGGSYEQYF. The CDR3 coding sequence is TGTGCCAGCAGCTTGGCCGGGGGGTCCTACGAGCAGTACTTC.

Concerning this clone: In the same sample, other DNA sequences code for this CDR3. The V gene is TRBV7-8, the J gene TRBJ1-1; D call uncertain. V lost 1 base to trimming and J lost 1 base, with 4 bases between them. The CDR3 spans 13 residues. The germline CDR1 and CDR2 sequences are SGHVS and FQNEAQ. DNA of the CDR3: TGTGCCAGCAGCTTAGGTGCGAACACTGAAGCTTTCTTT. It translates to CASSLGANTEAFF.